The clone carrying this T cell receptor (beta chain) showed up just a few times. CDR3 length: 15 amino acids. Germline-derived CDR1 and CDR2 are SEHNR and FQNEAQ (reference sequence). Trimming cost V 1 base and J 7 bases, with 13 bases left between them. These data originate in a study of T cells in Graves' hyperthyroidism and ophthalmopathy. Using RNA transcripts as the source, TCR beta CDR3 regions were amplified. TCR CDR3 regions were first amplified by RT-PCR with HTBI primers. TCRdb re-called the multiplex PCR reads with MiXCR, one entry per CDR3 protein. The table shows fewer than 850,000 distinct CDR3 sequences, with 15% to 20% occurring only once.

The sequenced sample consisted of blood. The sequence derives from a man aged 50 to 59 with Graves' hyperthyroidism. The chain is built from TRBV7-9 and TRBJ1-4, with D possibly matching TRBD1 (6 bases). CDR3 in DNA: TGTGCCAGCAGCTTAGGAACAGGGATGAGTGAAAAACTGTTTTTT. Its translation: CASSLGTGMSEKLFF.